The clone carrying this T cell receptor (beta chain) was seen ten or more times. The antigen is undetermined. The data were obtained in a study of T-cell reconstitution after alpha-beta-depleted transplantation in children. Study results and limitations: Reportedly, roughly two months post-transplant, alpha-beta T cells arose from several hundred expanded graft clones.

Preparation of the TCRbeta library was carried out with unique molecular identifiers. TCRdb reprocessed the PCR reads via MiXCR and lists one record per CDR3 protein. The data show 670,000 or so distinct CDR3 sequences, with over 10% seen just once and 0.75% to 0.85% held by the top ten. CDR3 length: 14 residues. The V gene's germline CDR1 is SGHDT and CDR2 YYEEEE. V shed 2 bases, J shed 5 bases, and the junction held 2 bases outside the gene matches. This chain joins TRBV5-6 and TRBJ2-7; 12 bases are a match to TRBD1. This sample comprised PBMCs, obtained before TCRalphabeta/CD19-depleted stem cell transplant. The origin of this receptor is a girl aged 2-10 years with congenital amegakaryocytic thrombocytopenia, due to receive a stem cell transplant. CDR3 coding DNA: TGTGCCAGCAGCTTCGGGACAGGGGGCGACGAGCAGTACTTC. It yields the protein CASSFGTGGDEQYF.